The present T cell receptor (beta chain) was sequenced within a study of CD8 T cells in ankylosing spondylitis. About this clonotype itself: What it binds is not known.

TCRdb re-analysed the 5' RACE reads in MiXCR, keeping a single row per CDR3 protein. The table has nearly 350,000 distinct CDR3 sequences, roughly 14% seen once. Study-level results: Significant enrichment of disease-linked clones was reportedly seen in matched ankylosing spondylitis synovial fluid. Reports of some motif variants in reactive arthritis synovial fluid and blood predate this one.

The length of the CDR3 is 14 residues. The junction had 2 bases not matched to a gene; V was cut back by 2 bases and J by 7 bases. CDR1 is ENHRY and CDR2 is SYGVKD in the germline V gene. The TCR sequence derives from a male donor with ankylosing spondylitis or in good health (not recorded which). V and J are TRBV10-3 and TRBJ2-2, with 9 bases lining up with TRBD1. Source material: blood, either unsorted or a sorted T cell fraction (not recorded which). The CDR3 nucleotides read TGTGCCATCAGTGAGACAGGGGGCGACGGGGAGCTGTTTTTT. Its translation is CAISETGGDGELFF.